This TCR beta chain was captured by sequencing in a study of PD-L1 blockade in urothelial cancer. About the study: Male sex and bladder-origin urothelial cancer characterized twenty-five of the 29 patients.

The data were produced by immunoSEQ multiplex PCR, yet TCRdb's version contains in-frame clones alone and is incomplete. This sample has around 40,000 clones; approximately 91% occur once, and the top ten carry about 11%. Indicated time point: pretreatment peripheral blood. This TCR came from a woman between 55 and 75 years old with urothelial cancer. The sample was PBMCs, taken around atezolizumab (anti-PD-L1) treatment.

The CDR3 here is CASSIGQGRYEQYF. The CDR3 nucleotides are TGCGCCAGCAGCATAGGACAGGGGCGGTACGAGCAGTACTTC. The chain uses TRBV5-1 and TRBJ2-7, with 9 bases lining up with TRBD1. Losses at the gene ends were 4 bases for V and 4 bases for J; bases not matched to a gene: 6. CDR1 and CDR2 (germline): SGHRS, YFSETQ. There are 14 residues in the CDR3. Using reference TRBV5-1 and TRBJ2-7 for the parts outside the CDR3, the full variable domain is KAGVTQTPRYLIKTRGQQVTLSCSPISGHRSVSWYQQTPGQGLQFLFEYFSETQRNKGNFPGRFSGRQFSNSRSEMNVSTLELGDSALYLCASSIGQGRYEQYFGPGTRLTVT.